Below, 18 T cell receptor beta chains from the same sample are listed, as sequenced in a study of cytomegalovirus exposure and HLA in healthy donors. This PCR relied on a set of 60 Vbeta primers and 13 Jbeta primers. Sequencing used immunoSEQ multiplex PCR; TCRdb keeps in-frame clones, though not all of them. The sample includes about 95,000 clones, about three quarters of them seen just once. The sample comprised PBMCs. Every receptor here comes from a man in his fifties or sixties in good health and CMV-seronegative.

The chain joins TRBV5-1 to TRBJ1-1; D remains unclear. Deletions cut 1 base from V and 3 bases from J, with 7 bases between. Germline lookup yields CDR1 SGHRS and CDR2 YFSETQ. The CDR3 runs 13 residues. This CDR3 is CASSLSVDTEAFF. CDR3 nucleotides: TGCGCCAGCAGCTTGTCTGTCGACACTGAAGCTTTCTTT. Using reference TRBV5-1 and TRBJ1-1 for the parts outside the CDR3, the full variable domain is KAGVTQTPRYLIKTRGQQVTLSCSPISGHRSVSWYQQTPGQGLQFLFEYFSETQRNKGNFPGRFSGRQFSNSRSEMNVSTLELGDSALYLCASSLSVDTEAFFGQGTRLTVV.

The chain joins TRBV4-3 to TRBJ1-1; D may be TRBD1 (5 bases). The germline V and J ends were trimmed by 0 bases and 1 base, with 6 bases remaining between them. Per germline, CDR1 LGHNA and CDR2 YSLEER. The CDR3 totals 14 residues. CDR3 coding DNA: TGCGCCAGCAGCCAAGACGGACAGAACACTGAAGCTTTCTTT. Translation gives CASSQDGQNTEAFF.

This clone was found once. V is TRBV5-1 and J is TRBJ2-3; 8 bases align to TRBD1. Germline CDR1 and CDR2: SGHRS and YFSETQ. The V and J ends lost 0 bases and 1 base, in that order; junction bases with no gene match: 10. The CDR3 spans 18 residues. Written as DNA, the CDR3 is TGCGCCAGCAGCTTGGGGGTCTTCAGACAGGGGCGCACAGATACGCAGTATTTT. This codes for CASSLGVFRQGRTDTQYF.

CDR3 sequence (DNA): TGTGCCAGCACCGAGGGTCCCTACGAGCAGTACTTC. Amino acids: CASTEGPYEQYF. The chain couples TRBV2 to TRBJ2-7, with D possibly matching TRBD2 (5 bases). CDR1 is SNHLY, CDR2 FYNNEI, per germline. Trimming stripped 7 bases from V and 2 bases from J, with 9 bases between. This CDR3 spans 12 amino acids. Complete variable domain (other parts from reference TRBV2 and TRBJ2-7): EPEVTQTPSHQVTQMGQEVILRCVPISNHLYFYWYRQILGQKVEFLVSFYNNEISEKSEIFDDQFSVERPDGSNFTLKIRSTKLEDSAMYFCASTEGPYEQYFGPGTRLTVT.

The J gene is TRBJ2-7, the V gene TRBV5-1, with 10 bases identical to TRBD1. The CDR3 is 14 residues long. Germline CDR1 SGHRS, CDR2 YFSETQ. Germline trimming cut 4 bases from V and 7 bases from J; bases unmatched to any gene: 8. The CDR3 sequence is CASSAGTGAREQYF. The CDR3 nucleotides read TGCGCCAGCAGCGCCGGGACAGGGGCAAGGGAGCAGTACTTC.

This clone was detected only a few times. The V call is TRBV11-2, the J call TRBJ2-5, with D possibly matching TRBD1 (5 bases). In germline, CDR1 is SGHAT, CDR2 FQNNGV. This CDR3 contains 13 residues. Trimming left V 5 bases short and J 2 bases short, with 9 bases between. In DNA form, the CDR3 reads TGTGCCAGCAGCCAGGGCGGACAAGAGACCCAGTACTTC. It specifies CASSQGGQETQYF.

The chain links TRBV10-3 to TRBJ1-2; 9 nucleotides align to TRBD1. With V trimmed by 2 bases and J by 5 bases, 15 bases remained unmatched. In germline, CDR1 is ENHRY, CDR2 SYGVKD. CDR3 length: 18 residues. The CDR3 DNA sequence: TGTGCCATCAGTGAGGGACTACAGGGGGCAGGGATTAAGTATGGCTACACCTTC. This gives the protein CAISEGLQGAGIKYGYTF.

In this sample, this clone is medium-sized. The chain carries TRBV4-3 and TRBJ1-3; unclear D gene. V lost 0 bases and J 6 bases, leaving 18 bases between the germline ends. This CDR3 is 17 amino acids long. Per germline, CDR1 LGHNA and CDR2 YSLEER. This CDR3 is CASSQDFTTLGENTIYF. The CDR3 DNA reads TGCGCCAGCAGCCAAGATTTTACTACTTTAGGTGAAAACACCATATATTTT.

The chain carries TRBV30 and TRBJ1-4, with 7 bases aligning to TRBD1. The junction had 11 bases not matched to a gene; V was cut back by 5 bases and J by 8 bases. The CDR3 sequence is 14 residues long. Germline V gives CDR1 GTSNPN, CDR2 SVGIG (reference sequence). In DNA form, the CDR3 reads TGTGCCTGGGCCCGGGACAGCAGGGGGGAAAAACTGTTTTTT. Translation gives CAWARDSRGEKLFF. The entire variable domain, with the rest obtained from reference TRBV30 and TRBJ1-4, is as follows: SQTIHQWPATLVQPVGSPLSLECTVEGTSNPNLYWYRQAAGRGLQLLFYSVGIGQISSEVPQNLSASRPQDRQFILSSKKLLLSDSGFYLCAWARDSRGEKLFFGSGTQLSVL.

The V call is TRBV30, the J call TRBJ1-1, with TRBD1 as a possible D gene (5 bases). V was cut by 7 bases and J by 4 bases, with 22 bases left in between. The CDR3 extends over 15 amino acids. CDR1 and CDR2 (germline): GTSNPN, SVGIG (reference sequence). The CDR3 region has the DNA TGTGCCTTAACTACCGGGCCCCCCGGGGGCACTGAAGCTTTCTTT. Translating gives CALTTGPPGGTEAFF.

CDR3 in amino acids: CASSAGGPAGELFF. DNA of the CDR3: TGCGCCAGCAGCGCGGGGGGGCCGGCCGGGGAGCTGTTTTTT. The chain combines TRBV5-1 with TRBJ2-2; TRBD2 agrees at 9 bases. The V segment lost 4 bases and the J segment 6 bases; nucleotides outside the gene matches: 4. Germline V gives CDR1 SGHRS, CDR2 YFSETQ. CDR3 length: 14 residues.

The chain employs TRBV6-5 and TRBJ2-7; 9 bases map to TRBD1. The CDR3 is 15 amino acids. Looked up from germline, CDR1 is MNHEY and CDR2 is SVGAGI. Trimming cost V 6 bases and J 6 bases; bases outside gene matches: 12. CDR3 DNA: TGTGCCAGCAGGAGGGCCGGACAGGGGCAGGGCGAGCAGTACTTC. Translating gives CASRRAGQGQGEQYF.

Here the CDR3 reads CASSMAGLSYNEQFF. DNA for the CDR3: TGTGCCAGCAGTATGGCGGGACTCTCCTACAATGAGCAGTTCTTC. V and J are TRBV28 and TRBJ2-1; TRBD2 is a possible D gene (6 bases). Germline V lookup: CDR1 MDHEN, CDR2 SYDVKM. This CDR3 spans 15 amino acids. V shed 5 bases and J shed 0 bases, with 11 bases lying between them.

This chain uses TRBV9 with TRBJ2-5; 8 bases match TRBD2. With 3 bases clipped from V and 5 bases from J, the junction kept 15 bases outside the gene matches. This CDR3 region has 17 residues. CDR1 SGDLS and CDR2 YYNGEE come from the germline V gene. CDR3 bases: TGTGCCAGCAGCGCCCGTCGAGCGGGAGACTTAGCGGAGACCCAGTACTTC. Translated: CASSARRAGDLAETQYF.

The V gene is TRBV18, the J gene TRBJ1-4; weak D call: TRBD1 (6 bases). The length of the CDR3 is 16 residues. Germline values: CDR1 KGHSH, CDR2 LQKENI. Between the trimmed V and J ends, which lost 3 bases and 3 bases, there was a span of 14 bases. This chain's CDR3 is CASSPKYGTPNEKLFF. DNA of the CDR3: TGTGCCAGCTCACCGAAGTACGGGACACCTAATGAAAAACTGTTTTTT.

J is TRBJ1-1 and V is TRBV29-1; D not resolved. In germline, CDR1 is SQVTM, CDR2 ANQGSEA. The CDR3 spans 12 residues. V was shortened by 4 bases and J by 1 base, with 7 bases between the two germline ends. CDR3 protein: CSVAFRNTEAFF. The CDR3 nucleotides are TGCAGCGTTGCCTTCAGGAACACTGAAGCTTTCTTT.

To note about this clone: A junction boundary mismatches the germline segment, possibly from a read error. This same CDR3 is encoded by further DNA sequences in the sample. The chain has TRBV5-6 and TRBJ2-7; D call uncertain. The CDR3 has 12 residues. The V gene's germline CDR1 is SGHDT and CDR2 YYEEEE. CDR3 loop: CASSLSGYEQYF. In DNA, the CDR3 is TGTGCCAGTAGCTTGTCCGGCTACGAGCAGTACTTC.

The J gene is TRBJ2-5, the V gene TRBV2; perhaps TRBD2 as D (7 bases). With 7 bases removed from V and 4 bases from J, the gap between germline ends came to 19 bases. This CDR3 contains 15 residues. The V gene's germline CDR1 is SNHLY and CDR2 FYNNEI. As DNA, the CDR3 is TGTGCCAGCACCCGCGAGGAGGGGGGGGTAGAGACCCAGTACTTC. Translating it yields CASTREEGGVETQYF. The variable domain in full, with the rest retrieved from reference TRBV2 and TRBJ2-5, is EPEVTQTPSHQVTQMGQEVILRCVPISNHLYFYWYRQILGQKVEFLVSFYNNEISEKSEIFDDQFSVERPDGSNFTLKIRSTKLEDSAMYFCASTREEGGVETQYFGPGTRLLVL.